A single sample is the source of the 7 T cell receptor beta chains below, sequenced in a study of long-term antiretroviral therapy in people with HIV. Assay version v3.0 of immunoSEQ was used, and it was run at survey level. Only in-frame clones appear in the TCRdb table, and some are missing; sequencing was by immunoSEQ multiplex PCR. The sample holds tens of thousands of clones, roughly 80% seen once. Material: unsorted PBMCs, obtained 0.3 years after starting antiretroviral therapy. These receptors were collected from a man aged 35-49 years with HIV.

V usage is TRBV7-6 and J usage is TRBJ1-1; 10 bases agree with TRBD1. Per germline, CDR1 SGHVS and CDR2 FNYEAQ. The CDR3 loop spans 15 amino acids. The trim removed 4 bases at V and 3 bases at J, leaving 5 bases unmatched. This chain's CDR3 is CASSSWTGGYTEAFF. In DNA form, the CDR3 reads TGTGCCAGCAGCTCGTGGACAGGGGGGTACACTGAAGCTTTCTTT. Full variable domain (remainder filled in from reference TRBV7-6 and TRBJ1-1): GAGVSQSPRYKVTKRGQDVALRCDPISGHVSLYWYRQALGQGPEFLTYFNYEAQQDKSGLPNDRFSAERPEGSISTLTIQRTEQRDSAMYRCASSSWTGGYTEAFFGQGTRLTVV.

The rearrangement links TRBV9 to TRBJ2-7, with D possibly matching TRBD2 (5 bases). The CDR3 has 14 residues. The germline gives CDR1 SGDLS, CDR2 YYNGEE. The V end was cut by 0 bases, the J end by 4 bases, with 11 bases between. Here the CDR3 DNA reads TGTGCCAGCAGCGTAGAGGGAGCCGGATACGAGCAGTACTTC. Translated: CASSVEGAGYEQYF.

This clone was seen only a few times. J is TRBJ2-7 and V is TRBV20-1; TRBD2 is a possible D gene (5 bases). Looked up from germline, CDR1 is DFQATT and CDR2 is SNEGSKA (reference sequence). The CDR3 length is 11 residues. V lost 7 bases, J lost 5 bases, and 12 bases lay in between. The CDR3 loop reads CSGLDWNEQYF. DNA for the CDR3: TGCAGTGGCCTGGACTGGAACGAGCAGTACTTC.

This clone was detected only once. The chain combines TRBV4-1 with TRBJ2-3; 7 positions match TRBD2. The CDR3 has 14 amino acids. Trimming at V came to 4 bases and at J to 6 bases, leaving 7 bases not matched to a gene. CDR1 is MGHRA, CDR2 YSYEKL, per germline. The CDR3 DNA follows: TGCGCCAGCAGCCCCGCCGGGAGGCTTGATACGCAGTATTTT. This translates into CASSPAGRLDTQYF.

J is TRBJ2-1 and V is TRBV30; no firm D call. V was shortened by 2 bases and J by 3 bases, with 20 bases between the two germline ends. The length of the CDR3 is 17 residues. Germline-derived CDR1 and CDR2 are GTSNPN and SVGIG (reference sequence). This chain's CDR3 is CAWSRQVGRSVYNEQFF. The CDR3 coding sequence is TGTGCCTGGAGTAGGCAGGTCGGTCGAAGTGTCTACAATGAGCAGTTCTTC.

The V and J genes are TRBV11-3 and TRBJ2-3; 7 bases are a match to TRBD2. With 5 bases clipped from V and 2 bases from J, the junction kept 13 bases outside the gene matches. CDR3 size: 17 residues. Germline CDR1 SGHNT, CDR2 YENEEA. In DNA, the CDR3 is TGTGCCAGCAGCGTTCCCCACGGGGGGAGGGTCACAGATACGCAGTATTTT. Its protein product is CASSVPHGGRVTDTQYF.

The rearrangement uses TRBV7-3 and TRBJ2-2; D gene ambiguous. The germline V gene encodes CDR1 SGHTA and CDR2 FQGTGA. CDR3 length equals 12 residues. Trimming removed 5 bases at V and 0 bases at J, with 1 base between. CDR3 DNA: TGTGCCAGCAGCCCGAACACCGGGGAGCTGTTTTTT. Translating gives CASSPNTGELFF.